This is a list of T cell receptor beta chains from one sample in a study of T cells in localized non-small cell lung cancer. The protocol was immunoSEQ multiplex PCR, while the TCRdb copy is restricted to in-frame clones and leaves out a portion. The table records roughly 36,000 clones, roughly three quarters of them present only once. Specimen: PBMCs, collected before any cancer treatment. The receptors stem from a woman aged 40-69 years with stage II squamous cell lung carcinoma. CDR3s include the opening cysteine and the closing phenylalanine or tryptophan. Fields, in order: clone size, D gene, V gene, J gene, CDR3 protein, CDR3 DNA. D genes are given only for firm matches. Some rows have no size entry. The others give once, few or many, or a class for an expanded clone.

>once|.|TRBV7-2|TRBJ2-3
CASSLDGITDTQYF
TGTGCCAGCAGCTTAGACGGGATCACAGATACGCAGTATTTT
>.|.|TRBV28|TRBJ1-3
CATHLGRSGNTIYF
TGTGCCACCCACCTAGGGCGCTCTGGAAACACCATATATTTT
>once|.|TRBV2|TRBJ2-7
CASTEGGDEQYF
TGTGCCAGCACCGAGGGGGGGGACGAGCAGTACTTC
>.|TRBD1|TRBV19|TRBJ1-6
CASSQGTVNSPLHF
TGTGCCAGTAGCCAAGGGACAGTAAATTCACCCCTCCACTTT
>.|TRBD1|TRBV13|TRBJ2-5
CASSNRGQAETQYF
TGTGCCAGCAGCAACAGGGGGCAGGCGGAGACCCAGTACTTC
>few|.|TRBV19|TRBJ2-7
CASSVSGPSYEQYF
TGTGCCAGTAGTGTTTCAGGGCCTTCCTACGAGCAGTACTTC
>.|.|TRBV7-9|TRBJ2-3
CASSPWTASTDTQYF
TGTGCCAGCAGCCCCTGGACGGCAAGCACAGATACGCAGTATTTT
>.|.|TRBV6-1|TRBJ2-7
CASSGTQSSYEQYF
TGTGCCAGCAGTGGGACACAGAGCTCCTACGAGCAGTACTTC
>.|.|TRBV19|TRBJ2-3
CASSVADTQYF
TGTGCCAGTTCGGTGGCAGATACGCAGTATTTT
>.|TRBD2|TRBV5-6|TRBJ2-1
CASSKRTSGLVYNEQFF
TGTGCCAGCAGCAAAAGGACTAGCGGGCTGGTCTACAATGAGCAGTTCTTC
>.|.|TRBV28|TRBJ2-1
CASSLLAEYNEQFF
TGTGCCAGCAGTTTACTGGCGGAATACAATGAGCAGTTCTTC
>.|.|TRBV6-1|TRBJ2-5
CASDSGTSRETQYF
TGTGCCAGCGATTCCGGGACGTCGCGAGAGACCCAGTACTTC
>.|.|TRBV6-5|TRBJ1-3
CASSTTKTGNTIYF
TGTGCCAGCAGCACGACAAAGACTGGAAACACCATATATTTT
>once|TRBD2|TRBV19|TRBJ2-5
CASSVTRGTSGQETQYF
TGTGCCAGTAGCGTTACTCGCGGGACTAGCGGCCAAGAGACCCAGTACTTC
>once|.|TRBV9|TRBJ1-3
CASSSDTEGTIYF
TGTGCCAGCAGCTCGGACACGGAAGGCACCATATATTTT
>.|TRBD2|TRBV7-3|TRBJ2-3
CASSRAGAGDTQYF
TGTGCCAGCAGCAGGGCGGGAGCAGGAGATACGCAGTATTTT
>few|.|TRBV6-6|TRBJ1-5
CASTFQWREINQPQHF
TGTGCCAGCACCTTTCAGTGGAGGGAGATTAATCAGCCCCAGCATTTT
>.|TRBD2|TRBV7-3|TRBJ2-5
CASSLTGLAGQETQYF
TGTGCCAGCAGCTTAACCGGACTAGCGGGACAAGAGACCCAGTACTTC
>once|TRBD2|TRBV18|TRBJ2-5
CASSPKASGSRETQYF
TGTGCCAGCTCACCTAAAGCTAGCGGGAGTCGAGAGACCCAGTACTTC
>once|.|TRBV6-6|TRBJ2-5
CASSSTSGRETQYF
TGTGCCAGCAGTTCGACCTCTGGCCGAGAGACCCAGTACTTC
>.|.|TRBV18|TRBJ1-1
CASSLEGTNTEAFF
TGTGCCAGCTCACTTGAGGGGACGAACACTGAAGCTTTCTTT
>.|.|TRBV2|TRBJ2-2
CASSSAPSGELFF
TGTGCCAGCAGCTCCGCACCTTCGGGGGAGCTGTTTTTT
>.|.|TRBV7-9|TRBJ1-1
CASSAQMNTEAFF
TGTGCCAGCAGCGCGCAGATGAACACTGAAGCTTTCTTT
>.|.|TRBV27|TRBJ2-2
CASSFSGATGELFF
TGTGCCAGCAGTTTCAGTGGGGCGACCGGGGAGCTGTTTTTT